This T cell receptor (beta chain) was observed in a study of spatial heterogeneity in lung cancer. Indicated time point: sample taken at primary tumor resection. Whole RNA was taken from tumor, nontumor lung or frozen PBMC; it was then sequenced unsorted. V dropped 1 base and J dropped 0; count of bases not matched to a gene: 3. Per germline, CDR1 MGHRA and CDR2 YSYEKL. The CDR3 is made up of 16 amino acids. TCRdb fed the 5' RACE reads into MiXCR, producing one record per CDR3 protein. The sample yields approximately 5,000 distinct CDR3 sequences, about 30% seen once. The sequenced sample was PBMCs, obtained at surgery. The chain couples TRBV4-1 to TRBJ2-5; 9 bases match TRBD2. This TCR was recovered from a male donor with early-stage non-small cell lung cancer. CDR3 in amino acids: CASSQGASGDQETQYF. CDR3 in DNA: TGCGCCAGCAGCCAAGGGGCTAGCGGGGACCAAGAGACCCAGTACTTC.